The 14 T cell receptor beta chains below come from one sample, sequenced in a study of blood T cell repertoires in COVID-19. Profiled with immunoSEQ multiplex PCR; TCRdb holds only in-frame clones, not every one. The sample carries about 300,000 clones, around 92% recorded once. The sequencing sample was made of peripheral blood. These receptors all stem from a man aged 18 to 30 who had recovered from COVID-19.

The chain is built from TRBV9 and TRBJ1-3, with a weak D call TRBD1 (5 bases). V was clipped by 0 bases and J by 3 bases, with 13 bases between them. CDR1 is SGDLS, CDR2 YYNGEE, per germline. The CDR3 loop spans 16 amino acids. The CDR3 region has the DNA TGTGCCAGCAGCGTAGAGGGCCAGGGCGTTGGAAACACCATATATTTT. Its translation: CASSVEGQGVGNTIYF.

CDR3 DNA: TGTGCCAGCAGTTACAGTGGGACTCCCGCCTACGAGCAGTACTTC. Protein: CASSYSGTPAYEQYF. The chain joins TRBV6-5 to TRBJ2-7; a possible D gene is TRBD2 (6 bases). Germline assignment: CDR1 MNHEY and CDR2 SVGAGI. The CDR3 is 15 amino acids. V was cut by 2 bases and J by 2 bases, with 13 bases left in between.

V usage is TRBV3-1 (or the pseudogene TRBV3-2) and J usage is TRBJ2-7, with TRBD2 identical over 7 bases. Trimming removed 2 bases from V and 3 bases from J; junction bases left unmatched: 4. This CDR3 comprises 14 residues. CDR1 and CDR2 from the germline V gene are LGHDT and YNNKEL (reference sequence). CDR3 nucleotides: TGTGCCAGCAGCCAATTGACTAGCAACTACGAGCAGTACTTC. The encoded protein is CASSQLTSNYEQYF.

The genes are TRBV19 and TRBJ1-1, with D tentatively TRBD1 (5 bases). Germline assignment: CDR1 LNHDA and CDR2 SQIVND (reference sequence). The CDR3 runs 15 residues. The V and J ends lost 3 bases and 6 bases respectively, with 17 bases between them. As DNA, the CDR3 is TGTGCCAGTAGTATTGGCGACAGCTGGGTCTCTGAAGCTTTCTTT. Its protein product is CASSIGDSWVSEAFF.

The V call is TRBV21-1, the J call TRBJ2-6; the listed D gene, TRBD1, was not tested against the DNA. TRBV21-1 is described as a pseudogene. The CDR3 is made up of 15 amino acids. CDR3 nucleotides: TGTGCCAGCAGCATTTCCATCTCTGGGGCCAACGTCCTGACTTTC. It is translated as CASSISISGANVLTF.

The V gene is TRBV29-1, the J gene TRBJ1-2; D is possibly TRBD1 (5 bases). Between the trimmed V and J ends, which lost 7 bases and 7 bases, there was a span of 10 bases. Germline V lookup: CDR1 SQVTM, CDR2 ANQGSEA. The CDR3 is made up of 10 amino acids. The CDR3 reads CSADQGGYTF. CDR3 bases: TGCAGCGCTGACCAGGGTGGCTACACCTTC.

This chain links TRBV4-1 with TRBJ2-7; TRBD1 matches at 7 bases. Per germline, CDR1 MGHRA and CDR2 YSYEKL. The CDR3 contains 15 residues. With V trimmed by 3 bases and J by 3 bases, 8 bases remained unmatched. CDR3 sequence: CASSHSLGQDYEQYF. DNA for the CDR3: TGCGCCAGCAGCCACTCACTTGGACAGGACTACGAGCAGTACTTC.

The V and J genes are TRBV4-1 and TRBJ1-1; D unclear. V was cut by 1 base and J by 4 bases, with 13 bases left in between. The V gene's germline CDR1 is MGHRA and CDR2 YSYEKL. The length of the CDR3 is 15 residues. CDR3 coding DNA: TGCGCCAGCAGCCAAGTATCGGTGGGAGCCACTGAAGCTTTCTTT. Translating gives CASSQVSVGATEAFF.

V usage is TRBV27 and J usage is TRBJ1-5, with 9 positions matching TRBD1. CDR1 and CDR2 from the germline V gene are MNHEY and SMNVEV (reference sequence). The CDR3 spans 14 residues. Unmatched junction bases numbered 3, after V lost 5 bases and J lost 4 bases. The CDR3 here is CASSLGTGNQPQHF. In nucleotides, the CDR3 is TGTGCCAGCAGTCTCGGGACAGGGAATCAGCCCCAGCATTTT.

Remarks on this clone: The conserved phenylalanine or tryptophan is not found at the CDR3 terminus, so this likely reflects a read error. The DNA is omitted, as the CDR3 cannot be located on it reliably, and the CDR3 follows TCRdb's listing. The rearrangement links TRBV4-1 to TRBJ2-7; the table calls TRBD1, which could not be checked here. Germline V gives CDR1 MGHRA, CDR2 YSYEKL. Inclusive of both ends, the CDR3 amounts to 9 amino acids. CDR3 region: CASSQGGMH.

The chain recombines TRBV6-6 with TRBJ2-7; TRBD2 agrees at 7 bases. The V gene's germline CDR1 is MNHNY and CDR2 SVGAGI (reference sequence). The CDR3 consists of 16 residues. The trim removed 2 bases at V and 3 bases at J, leaving 10 bases unmatched. CDR3 sequence reads: CASSYRIAGDVYEQYF. CDR3 sequence (DNA): TGTGCCAGCAGTTACCGAATAGCGGGCGACGTCTACGAGCAGTACTTC.

V usage is TRBV6-5 and J usage is TRBJ2-5; possibly TRBD1 for D (6 bases). V lost 0 bases to trimming and J lost 5 bases, with 13 bases between them. CDR3 size: 15 residues. Germline loops: CDR1 MNHEY, CDR2 SVGAGI. Written as DNA, the CDR3 is TGTGCCAGCAGTTACTCGGGGGCCGCAGGGGAGACCCAGTACTTC. Amino acids: CASSYSGAAGETQYF.

The rearrangement links TRBV19 to TRBJ1-1; 10 bases fit TRBD1. Looked up from germline, CDR1 is LNHDA and CDR2 is SQIVND (reference sequence). This CDR3 has 14 amino acids. With 7 bases clipped from V and 5 bases from J, the junction kept 7 bases outside the gene matches. CDR3 sequence: CASTGTGARTEAFF. The DNA of the CDR3 is TGTGCCAGTACCGGGACAGGGGCACGGACTGAAGCTTTCTTT.

The V call is TRBV9, the J call TRBJ2-1, with 7 nucleotides matching TRBD1. Looked up from germline, CDR1 is SGDLS and CDR2 is YYNGEE. V was pared by 4 bases and J by 7 bases, with 11 bases of the junction left unmatched. The CDR3 has 15 residues. CDR3 DNA sequence: TGTGCCAGCAGCCCCTCCAGGGGGATTTCGAATGAGCAGTTCTTC. Residues: CASSPSRGISNEQFF.